The 30 T cell receptor beta chains given below trace back to one sample, sequenced in a study of T cells in localized non-small cell lung cancer. Profiling relied on immunoSEQ multiplex PCR, and the TCRdb table lists in-frame clones only, not all of them. The sample lists 55,000 to 75,000 clones, about nine tenths occurring once. Sample: peripheral blood, taken before any cancer treatment. All receptors come from a man aged 40 to 69 with stage I lung adenocarcinoma.

This chain joins TRBV7-9 and TRBJ2-1; D ambiguous. The CDR3 loop spans 13 amino acids. In germline, CDR1 is SEHNR, CDR2 FQNEAQ (reference sequence). V lost 1 base and J lost 9, with 10 bases in between. CDR3 DNA: TGTGCCAGCAGCTTAGGAGTGGTCGGTGAGCAGTTCTTC. It codes for CASSLGVVGEQFF.

The rearrangement uses TRBV7-2 and TRBJ2-3; the D is unclear. Germline values: CDR1 SGHTA, CDR2 FQGNSA. V lost 3 bases and J lost 5, with 15 bases in between. This CDR3 is built from 15 residues. CDR3 protein: CASSFSPVVGDTQYF. Here the CDR3 DNA reads TGTGCCAGCAGCTTTAGCCCGGTAGTAGGAGATACGCAGTATTTT. Full variable domain (missing parts from reference TRBV7-2 and TRBJ2-3): GAGVSQSPSNKVTEKGKDVELRCDPISGHTALYWYRQSLGQGLEFLIYFQGNSAPDKSGLPSDRFSAERTGGSVSTLTIQRTQQEDSAVYLCASSFSPVVGDTQYFGPGTRLTVL.

In DNA, the CDR3 is TGTGCCAGCAGTTACCGGAGGGGTACTGGGGCCAACGTCCTGACTTTC. Its protein product is CASSYRRGTGANVLTF. The gene calls are TRBV6-5 and TRBJ2-6; possible D gene TRBD2, 6 bases. V lost 2 bases to trimming and J lost 2 bases, with 10 bases between them. The length of the CDR3 is 16 residues. Germline V gives CDR1 MNHEY, CDR2 SVGAGI.

This chain joins TRBV5-6 and TRBJ2-2; TRBD2 might be the D (6 bases). CDR1 is SGHDT, CDR2 YYEEEE, per germline. The CDR3 covers 14 residues. The ends were cut back, 0 bases at V and 4 bases at J, with 7 bases in the middle. This CDR3 is CASSLGGVTGELFF. The CDR3 nucleotides read TGTGCCAGCAGCTTGGGCGGGGTCACCGGGGAGCTGTTTTTT.

The chain recombines TRBV7-9 with TRBJ2-1; 10 nucleotides line up with TRBD2. Germline V gives CDR1 SEHNR, CDR2 FQNEAQ (reference sequence). J lost 4 bases, V lost 8 bases, and 14 bases had no gene match. The CDR3 consists of 17 residues. CDR3 coding DNA: TGTGCCAGCGGCCGACAATTACTAGCGGGACTATACAATGAGCAGTTCTTC. Its translation is CASGRQLLAGLYNEQFF.

The gene calls are TRBV7-2 and TRBJ1-1; D is possibly TRBD1 (5 bases). V lost 3 bases, J lost 4 bases, and 12 bases lay in between. This CDR3 has 14 amino acids. Germline V CDR1 and CDR2: SGHTA, FQGNSA. The CDR3 DNA sequence: TGTGCCAGCAGCTTCTCCAGGGTGACCACTGAAGCTTTCTTT. This encodes CASSFSRVTTEAFF.

There are a few counts of this clone. The chain joins TRBV12-5 to TRBJ2-1; TRBD1 is a possible D gene (5 bases). Germline CDR1 and CDR2: LGHNT and FRNRAP. The CDR3 has 14 amino acids. V was clipped by 2 bases and J by 7 bases, with 12 bases between them. The CDR3: CASGLSAGMNEQFF. As DNA, the CDR3 is TGTGCTAGTGGTTTGTCGGCAGGGATGAATGAGCAGTTCTTC. The full variable domain, rest sourced from reference TRBV12-5 and TRBJ2-1, is DARVTQTPRHKVTEMGQEVTMRCQPILGHNTVFWYRQTMMQGLELLAYFRNRAPLDDSGMPKDRFSAEMPDATLATLKIQPSEPRDSAVYFCASGLSAGMNEQFFGPGTRLTVL.

V usage is TRBV14 and J usage is TRBJ2-5; D gene ambiguous. The length of the CDR3 is 14 residues. CDR1 and CDR2 (germline): SGHDN, FVKESK. V was cut by 0 bases and J by 5 bases, with 10 bases left in between. The CDR3 DNA reads TGTGCCAGCAGCCAAGAAATGGCTGGGGAGACCCAGTACTTC. Translated: CASSQEMAGETQYF.

The rearrangement joins TRBV25-1 to TRBJ2-5, with 7 bases identical to TRBD2. Unmatched junction bases numbered 9, after V lost 6 bases and J lost 5 bases. Germline V lookup: CDR1 MGHDK, CDR2 SYGVNS. This CDR3 has 14 residues. The CDR3 region has the DNA TGTGCCAGCAGGGGGGGGTCTTCGTCGGAGACCCAGTACTTC. It encodes CASRGGSSSETQYF.

This clone was observed a few times. The chain carries TRBV19 and TRBJ2-7; D perhaps matches TRBD2 (5 bases). The CDR3 runs to 14 residues. The V end was cut by 5 bases, the J end by 2 bases, with 13 bases between. Germline-derived CDR1 and CDR2 are LNHDA and SQIVND (reference sequence). The chain's CDR3 is CASSFGLGPYEQYF. The CDR3 DNA sequence: TGTGCCAGTAGTTTCGGACTGGGCCCCTACGAGCAGTACTTC.

The rearrangement links TRBV29-1 to TRBJ2-2, with 9 positions matching TRBD2. CDR3 length: 17 residues. V was pared by 5 bases and J by 4 bases, with 14 bases of the junction left unmatched. From germline, CDR1 is SQVTM and CDR2 ANQGSEA. As DNA, the CDR3 is TGCAGCGTTCTACCACGGGCGGGAGGGCCGGTCACCGGGGAGCTGTTTTTT. It yields the protein CSVLPRAGGPVTGELFF.

The CDR3 here is CASSSPPGQGVGYTF. CDR3 DNA sequence: TGTGCCAGCAGTTCGCCCCCGGGACAGGGAGTCGGCTACACCTTC. The chain combines TRBV28 with TRBJ1-2; 9 positions match TRBD1. Germline trimming cut 4 bases from V and 8 bases from J; bases unmatched to any gene: 11. The CDR3 is 15 residues long. The germline gives CDR1 MDHEN, CDR2 SYDVKM.

J is TRBJ2-7 and V is TRBV9; TRBD2 agrees at 7 bases. The J segment lost 6 bases and the V segment lost 0 bases, leaving 6 bases of the junction unmatched. The germline gives CDR1 SGDLS, CDR2 YYNGEE. CDR3 length: 14 amino acids. The CDR3 here is CASSVDGRPREQYF. CDR3 DNA: TGTGCCAGCAGCGTAGACGGGAGGCCACGCGAGCAGTACTTC.

The rearrangement uses TRBV28 and TRBJ1-2, with D maybe TRBD1 (5 bases). The CDR3 consists of 11 residues. The germline V gene encodes CDR1 MDHEN and CDR2 SYDVKM. Trimming stripped 9 bases from V and 5 bases from J, with 10 bases between. The CDR3 loop reads CASGEGYGYTF. CDR3 in DNA: TGTGCCAGTGGAGAGGGGTATGGCTACACCTTC.

The chain employs TRBV2 and TRBJ2-3; 15 nucleotides line up with TRBD2. CDR1 and CDR2 from the germline V gene are SNHLY and FYNNEI. Trimming took 6 bases from V and 2 from J; bases not matched to a gene: 6. This CDR3 region has 17 residues. The CDR3 is CASSGGLAGGTTDTQYF. The CDR3 nucleotides read TGTGCCAGCAGCGGAGGACTAGCGGGAGGGACCACAGATACGCAGTATTTT.

The J gene is TRBJ2-7, the V gene TRBV23-1, with D perhaps TRBD2 (6 bases). TRBV23-1 counts as an open reading frame of uncertain function. The V end was cut by 4 bases, the J end by 2 bases, with 18 bases between. The CDR3 consists of 16 residues. The CDR3 region is CASSPLGGASAYEQYF. The DNA of the CDR3 is TGCGCCAGCAGTCCCCTAGGCGGGGCTAGCGCCTACGAGCAGTACTTC.

The rearrangement uses TRBV2 and TRBJ2-1, with 10 bases matching TRBD1. CDR1 is SNHLY, CDR2 FYNNEI, per germline. The length of the CDR3 is 17 residues. The ends lost 5 bases at V and 8 bases at J; junction bases unmatched: 15. CDR3 region: CASSYRQGAAGGYEQFF. The CDR3 bases are TGTGCCAGCAGTTACCGACAGGGGGCTGCGGGAGGTTATGAGCAGTTCTTC.

The chain employs TRBV27 and TRBJ2-3; 8 bases are shared with TRBD2. The junction had 10 bases not matched to a gene; V was cut back by 5 bases and J by 3 bases. The CDR3 covers 16 residues. Per germline, CDR1 MNHEY and CDR2 SMNVEV (reference sequence). CDR3 nucleotides: TGTGCCAGCAGTACCCCCGGGACTAGAAGAACAGATACGCAGTATTTT. Protein: CASSTPGTRRTDTQYF.

The chain carries TRBV5-1 and TRBJ2-7; possibly TRBD1 for D (5 bases). V lost 4 bases and J lost 0, with 20 bases in between. Germline assignment: CDR1 SGHRS and CDR2 YFSETQ. CDR3 length: 17 residues. The CDR3 reads CASSPGTLTADSYEQYF. The CDR3 nucleotides read TGCGCCAGCAGCCCTGGTACATTGACAGCAGACTCCTACGAGCAGTACTTC.

The chain links TRBV19 to TRBJ2-2; no clear D gene. Germline loops: CDR1 LNHDA, CDR2 SQIVND (reference sequence). The germline V and J ends were trimmed by 1 base and 5 bases, with 5 bases remaining between them. This CDR3 contains 13 residues. CDR3 sequence: CASSIVPTGELFF. CDR3 nucleotides: TGTGCCAGTAGTATAGTTCCAACCGGGGAGCTGTTTTTT.

The chain employs TRBV2 and TRBJ2-7; the match to TRBD2 covers 12 bases. Germline V gene data show CDR1 as SNHLY and CDR2 as FYNNEI. The CDR3 is made up of 16 amino acids. V gave up 7 bases and J gave up 2 bases; unmatched junction bases: 9. The CDR3 is CASNGLAGMGAYEQYF. In DNA, the CDR3 is TGTGCCAGCAATGGACTAGCGGGAATGGGTGCCTACGAGCAGTACTTC.

This chain joins TRBV9 and TRBJ2-2, with TRBD1 identical over 8 bases. The CDR3 length is 16 residues. Germline CDR1 is SGDLS and CDR2 is YYNGEE. V lost 2 bases to trimming and J lost 1 base; unmatched junction nucleotides: 4. The CDR3, as DNA: TGTGCCAGCAGCGTTAGCGGACAGGGGAACACCGGGGAGCTGTTTTTT. Its protein is CASSVSGQGNTGELFF.

V gene TRBV12-5 combines with J gene TRBJ2-2; unclear D gene. Germline V lookup: CDR1 LGHNT, CDR2 FRNRAP. V was trimmed by 1 base and J by 0 bases, leaving 12 bases between them. The CDR3 runs 17 residues. CDR3 DNA sequence: TGTGCTAGTGGTTTGGAACGGACCGACCCGAACACCGGGGAGCTGTTTTTT. Translation: CASGLERTDPNTGELFF.

The chain joins TRBV30 to TRBJ2-3, with D perhaps matching TRBD2 (6 bases). From germline, CDR1 is GTSNPN and CDR2 SVGIG (reference sequence). The CDR3 is 14 amino acids. V lost 4 bases and J 4 bases, leaving 15 bases between the germline ends. The CDR3, as DNA: TGTGCCTGGACTTGGAGGGCCTTCCCAGATACGCAGTATTTT. It yields the protein CAWTWRAFPDTQYF.

In this sample, this clone turned up once. The CDR3 region is CASSQDFAALASEQYF. CDR3 nucleotide sequence: TGTGCCAGCAGCCAAGATTTTGCAGCCCTGGCGTCCGAGCAGTACTTC. The rearrangement uses TRBV4-2 and TRBJ2-7; D unresolved. V was shortened by 0 bases and J by 6 bases, with 18 bases between the two germline ends. The CDR3 runs 16 residues. Germline CDR1 LGHNA, CDR2 YNFKEQ.

The chain links TRBV5-6 to TRBJ2-5; 8 bases fit TRBD2. The CDR3 has 15 residues. V shed 3 bases and J 3 bases; nucleotides not matched to a gene: 7. Germline V lookup: CDR1 SGHDT, CDR2 YYEEEE. The CDR3 spells CASSSTGAGEETQYF. In DNA form, the CDR3 reads TGTGCCAGCAGCTCTACAGGAGCGGGGGAAGAGACCCAGTACTTC.

J is TRBJ2-1 and V is TRBV5-1; TRBD1 aligns across 11 bases. Germline V gene lookup returns CDR1 SGHRS and CDR2 YFSETQ. The CDR3 runs to 13 residues. V was pared by 7 bases and J by 4 bases, with 1 base of the junction left unmatched. DNA for the CDR3: TGCGCCAGCGGACAGGGGGCTTACAATGAGCAGTTCTTC. Protein: CASGQGAYNEQFF.

This chain uses TRBV27 with TRBJ2-1; 7 nucleotides align to TRBD2. This CDR3 has 14 residues. V was clipped by 5 bases and J by 7 bases; unmatched bases: 8. Looked up from germline, CDR1 is MNHEY and CDR2 is SMNVEV (reference sequence). The CDR3 DNA is TGTGCCAGCAGTCCGCGGACTAGTATGAATGAGCAGTTCTTC. Translated, it gives CASSPRTSMNEQFF.

The genes are TRBV11-2 and TRBJ2-4; 9 bases are shared with TRBD2. Germline CDR1 and CDR2: SGHAT and FQNNGV. The CDR3 length is 17 residues. V shed 2 bases and J 0 bases; nucleotides not matched to a gene: 5. The CDR3 here is CASSLLAGTLAKNIQYF. The CDR3, as DNA: TGTGCCAGCAGCTTACTAGCGGGAACCTTAGCCAAAAACATTCAGTACTTC. Full variable domain (remainder filled in from reference TRBV11-2 and TRBJ2-4): EAGVAQSPRYKIIEKRQSVAFWCNPISGHATLYWYQQILGQGPKLLIQFQNNGVVDDSQLPKDRFSAERLKGVDSTLKIQPAKLEDSAVYLCASSLLAGTLAKNIQYFGAGTRLSVL.

The chain couples TRBV7-8 to TRBJ2-1; no firm D call. Trimming took 1 base from V and 6 from J, leaving 10 bases between them. The CDR3 extends over 14 amino acids. Germline V CDR1 and CDR2: SGHVS, FQNEAQ. CDR3 amino acids: CASSLGRSANEQFF. CDR3 sequence (DNA): TGTGCCAGCAGCTTAGGTAGGTCTGCCAATGAGCAGTTCTTC.